This T cell receptor beta chain was obtained from a study of blood T cell repertoires in COVID-19. The overall study: Samples of COVID-19 (acute and convalescent) were obtained from the United States, Italy and Spain. PBMCs, B-cell-depleted T cells, or T cells provided the cDNA or gDNA that made up the material.

In terms of age and location, participants ranged from roughly 18 to 95 years and lived in roughly 22 US areas. Trimming took off 1 base at V and 7 bases at J, with 11 bases between the two ends. Germline CDR1 and CDR2: SGHRS and YFSETQ. The CDR3 is made up of 14 amino acids. Some clones are missing from TCRdb's copy, which holds only in-frame ones; the method was immunoSEQ multiplex PCR. Altogether hundreds of thousands of clones are present, 88% being singletons, with the ten largest covering approximately 2.1%. This clonotype was obtained from a middle-aged woman with acute COVID-19. Sequenced input: PBMCs or T cells enriched from blood (not recorded which). The chain carries TRBV5-1 and TRBJ1-4; D uncertain. CDR3 residues: CASSLSGVGEKLFF. The CDR3 nucleotides are TGCGCCAGCAGCTTGTCCGGGGTGGGTGAAAAACTGTTTTTT.